This TCR beta chain was sequenced for a study of T cell clonotyping in hematopoietic cell transplantation. Overall study results and limits: At the given depth, recipient repertoires were over 97% de novo clonotypes.

This table comes from immunoSEQ multiplex PCR, and its TCRdb copy is limited to in-frame clones, with some not included. The data hold roughly 9,300 clones, with roughly nine tenths observed a single time. Trimming took 0 bases from V and 4 from J, leaving 7 bases between them. The CDR3 contains 13 residues. Germline assignment: CDR1 GTSNPN and CDR2 SVGIG (reference sequence). This clone was detected only a few times. Its antigen is unidentified. The sequence derives from a human patient who had an allogeneic stem cell transplant, so the T cells may come from the graft donor. The donor label of this sample is uncertain. Some clones in this sample may be carry-over from other donors' samples. The input for sequencing was PBMCs, taken 180 days after allogeneic stem cell transplant. The rearrangement links TRBV30 to TRBJ1-3, with unresolved D. CDR3 protein: CAWSVSSGNTIYF. CDR3 DNA sequence: TGTGCCTGGAGTGTATCAAGCGGAAACACCATATATTTT.